These 4 T cell receptor beta chains share one sample of origin, sequenced in a study of T cell changes during pregnancy in multiple sclerosis. Sequencing was performed with immunoSEQ multiplex PCR; in TCRdb, only in-frame clones are kept and a portion is missing. The sample has about 80,000 clones, about 94% seen once; the top ten hold 2.5%. The input for sequencing was peripheral blood, taken in the third trimester of pregnancy. Receptor source: a female donor with multiple sclerosis, enrolled in a pregnancy study.

This clone was counted a single time. CDR3 bases: TGTGCCAGCAGCTTGTCAGCGGGGGGGGTGTTCTTC. The encoded protein is CASSLSAGGVFF. This chain uses TRBV5-6 with TRBJ2-1, with 10 bases matching TRBD2. The J segment lost 15 bases and the V segment lost 1 base, leaving 4 bases of the junction unmatched. The germline V gene has CDR1 SGHDT and CDR2 YYEEEE. This CDR3 has 12 residues.

The V and J genes are TRBV6-5 and TRBJ2-2, with a possible D match to TRBD1 (5 bases). There are 14 residues in the CDR3. CDR1 is MNHEY, CDR2 SVGAGI, per germline. The V and J ends lost 6 bases and 3 bases respectively, with 11 bases between them. DNA of the CDR3: TGTGCCAGCAGCGGCAGGGCCTACACCGGGGAGCTGTTTTTT. Protein: CASSGRAYTGELFF.

In this sample, this clone turned up once. The chain joins TRBV2 to TRBJ1-1, with 8 positions matching TRBD1. V dropped 5 bases and J dropped 2; count of bases not matched to a gene: 4. The CDR3 covers 14 residues. Germline V CDR1 and CDR2: SNHLY, FYNNEI. CDR3 region: CASSQQGVNTEAFF. The CDR3 nucleotides are TGTGCCAGCAGTCAACAGGGGGTCAACACTGAAGCTTTCTTT.

The CDR3 reads CASSGSAGSTDTQYF. CDR3 bases: TGTGCCAGCAGTGGCTCGGCGGGTAGCACAGATACGCAGTATTTT. The gene calls are TRBV6-4 and TRBJ2-3, with D possibly being TRBD2 (5 bases). From germline, CDR1 is MRHNA and CDR2 SNTAGT. The CDR3 consists of 15 residues. The V end lost 4 bases, the J end lost 0 bases, and 11 bases lay between the germline ends.